The following is a T cell receptor (beta chain) sequence with its context. In the original processing: Reference gene primer amplification gave estimated nucleated cell counts. Sequenced by immunoSEQ multiplex PCR; TCRdb stores in-frame clones only, minus some. Clonal size and the V and J genes are those of that table, whereas D and trimming came from the DNA. The sample holds about 150,000 clones, around three quarters seen once. These data belong to a study of blood T cell repertoires in COVID-19. Study-wide background: Sites in the United States, Italy and Spain provided acute and convalescent COVID-19 samples. In each case, the material was cDNA or gDNA derived from T cells, B-cell-depleted T cells, or PBMCs.

The CDR3 sequence is 14 residues long. Germline-derived CDR1 and CDR2 are SGHKS and YYEKEE (reference sequence). V lost 2 bases, J lost 5 bases, and 2 bases stayed unmatched. The receptor was isolated from a man in his forties or fifties with active or convalescent COVID-19. The specimen was peripheral blood. The rearrangement joins TRBV5-5 to TRBJ2-1; TRBD1 matches at 9 bases. This chain's CDR3 is CASSFRDRDNEQFF. In DNA form, the CDR3 reads TGTGCCAGCAGCTTTCGGGACAGGGACAATGAGCAGTTCTTC.